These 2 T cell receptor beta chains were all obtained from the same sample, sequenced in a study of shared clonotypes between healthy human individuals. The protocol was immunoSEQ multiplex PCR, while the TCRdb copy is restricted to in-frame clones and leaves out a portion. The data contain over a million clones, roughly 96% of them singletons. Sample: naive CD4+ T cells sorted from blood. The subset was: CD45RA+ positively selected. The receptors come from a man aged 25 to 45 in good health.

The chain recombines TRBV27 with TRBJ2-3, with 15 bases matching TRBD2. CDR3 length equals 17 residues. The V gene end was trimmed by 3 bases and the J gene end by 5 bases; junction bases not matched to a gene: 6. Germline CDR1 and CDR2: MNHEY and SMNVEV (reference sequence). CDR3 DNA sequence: TGTGCCAGCAGTTTCCTCGGACTAGCGGGAGGGGGAGATACGCAGTATTTT. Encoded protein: CASSFLGLAGGGDTQYF.

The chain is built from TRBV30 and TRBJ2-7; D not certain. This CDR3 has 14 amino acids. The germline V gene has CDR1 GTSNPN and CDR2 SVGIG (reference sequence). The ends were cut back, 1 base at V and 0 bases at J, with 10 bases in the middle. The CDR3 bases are TGTGCCTGGAGTGCGCGGTTCTCCTCCTACGAGCAGTACTTC. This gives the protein CAWSARFSSYEQYF.